One sample yielded the 24 T cell receptor beta chains listed below, sequenced in a study of shared clonotypes between healthy human individuals. Produced via immunoSEQ multiplex PCR; TCRdb's table is partial and in-frame only. The table has some 2,400,000 clones, approximately 95% seen once. The sequenced sample was naive CD4+ T cells sorted from blood. As for subset: CD45RA+ positively selected. These receptors originate from a man younger than 35 in good health.

The sample holds one count of this clone. The gene calls are TRBV29-1 and TRBJ2-7; tentative D call: TRBD2 (7 bases). Germline V gene data show CDR1 as SQVTM and CDR2 as ANQGSEA. This CDR3 has 15 amino acids. V gave up 4 bases and J gave up 6 bases, with 22 bases separating them. CDR3 coding DNA: TGCAGCGTTGGGACCCCACAGGGTACGGGGGGCGAGCAGTACTTC. Encoded protein: CSVGTPQGTGGEQYF.

The V gene is TRBV19, the J gene TRBJ1-2; 9 positions match TRBD1. From germline, CDR1 is LNHDA and CDR2 SQIVND (reference sequence). V lost 6 bases, J lost 4 bases, and 9 bases stayed unmatched. The CDR3 loop spans 15 amino acids. The CDR3 reads CASSPGTGSSYGYTF. For the CDR3, the DNA is TGTGCCAGTAGCCCCGGGACAGGGTCTAGCTATGGCTACACCTTC.

CDR3 coding DNA: TGCGCCAGCAGCGCAGCTTGGAGCTACGAGCAGTACTTC. This codes for CASSAAWSYEQYF. The chain links TRBV5-1 to TRBJ2-7; D is unresolved. Germline V gene data show CDR1 as SGHRS and CDR2 as YFSETQ. The length of the CDR3 is 13 residues. Between the trimmed V and J ends, which lost 4 bases and 3 bases, there was a span of 11 bases.

As for this clone: Distinct nucleotide sequences in the sample also encode this CDR3. This chain uses TRBV10-3 with TRBJ2-1, with 11 bases fitting TRBD2. Germline CDR1 is ENHRY and CDR2 is SYGVKD. This CDR3 contains 15 residues. J lost 3 bases, V lost 6 bases, and 4 bases had no gene match. The CDR3, as DNA: TGTGCCATCAGCGGCGGGACTAGCGGCTACAATGAGCAGTTCTTC. It encodes CAISGGTSGYNEQFF.

The rearrangement joins TRBV28 to TRBJ1-4; D remains unclear. The ends were cut back, 6 bases at V and 8 bases at J, with 10 bases in the middle. Germline CDR1 is MDHEN and CDR2 is SYDVKM. The CDR3 is made up of 12 amino acids. DNA of the CDR3: TGTGCCAGCAGGCCCCTCGGGGAAAAACTGTTTTTT. It encodes CASRPLGEKLFF.

The V gene is TRBV5-4, the J gene TRBJ1-4; tentatively, D is TRBD1 (5 bases). The CDR3 covers 15 residues. Germline CDR1 reads SGHNT; CDR2 reads YYREEE (reference sequence). V dropped 4 bases and J dropped 7 bases, with 17 bases sitting between them. CDR3 in DNA: TGTGCCAGCAGCCAAGGGGCAGTTGGGCCTGAAAAACTGTTTTTT. Residues: CASSQGAVGPEKLFF.

The rearrangement uses TRBV2 and TRBJ2-1; D is unresolved. The CDR3 spans 14 residues. Germline-derived CDR1 and CDR2 are SNHLY and FYNNEI. V was clipped by 5 bases and J by 5 bases, with 13 bases between them. For the CDR3, the DNA is TGTGCCAGCAGTACGGCCCAGGCAAACAATGAGCAGTTCTTC. It is translated as CASSTAQANNEQFF.

The chain recombines TRBV29-1 with TRBJ2-1, with D maybe TRBD2 (5 bases). This CDR3 is 14 amino acids long. Trimming stripped 7 bases from V and 0 bases from J, with 13 bases between. Germline lookup yields CDR1 SQVTM and CDR2 ANQGSEA. Written as DNA, the CDR3 is TGCAGCGCAGCCGGGGTCGGCTCCTACAATGAGCAGTTCTTC. Translated: CSAAGVGSYNEQFF.

This rearrangement joins TRBV6-5 to TRBJ1-1, with D possibly matching TRBD1 (5 bases). There are 13 residues in the CDR3. Germline CDR1 MNHEY, CDR2 SVGAGI. The germline V and J ends were trimmed by 5 bases and 0 bases, with 7 bases remaining between them. The CDR3 loop is CASSLRVNTEAFF. The CDR3 bases are TGTGCCAGCAGTCTCAGGGTGAACACTGAAGCTTTCTTT.

This rearrangement joins TRBV10-3 to TRBJ2-3, with 7 bases identical to TRBD2. The CDR3 contains 12 residues. The germline V gene has CDR1 ENHRY and CDR2 SYGVKD. The junction had 6 bases not matched to a gene; V was cut back by 10 bases and J by 5 bases. The CDR3 coding sequence is TGTGCCAATATGGGCGGGGGAGATACGCAGTATTTT. This encodes CANMGGGDTQYF.

The V call is TRBV7-2, the J call TRBJ2-5; unclear D gene. The germline V gene has CDR1 SGHTA and CDR2 FQGNSA. Between the trimmed V and J ends, which lost 4 bases and 7 bases, there was a span of 4 bases. This CDR3 has 10 amino acids. The CDR3 sequence: CASSSGTQYF. The CDR3 DNA sequence: TGTGCCAGCAGCTCGGGGACCCAGTACTTC.

This clone was observed a handful of times. This chain uses TRBV30 with TRBJ1-1; D is undetermined. The V gene lost 3 bases and the J gene lost 0 bases, with 8 bases spanning the gap. The germline V gene has CDR1 GTSNPN and CDR2 SVGIG (reference sequence). The CDR3 contains 13 residues. The CDR3, as DNA: TGTGCCTGGAGGAAGGAGCTGAACACTGAAGCTTTCTTT. Its translation is CAWRKELNTEAFF.

The CDR3 DNA reads TGTGCCATCAGTCAGGGAAACCACGCTGAAGCTTTCTTT. Encoded protein: CAISQGNHAEAFF. V gene TRBV10-3 combines with J gene TRBJ1-1; TRBD1 might be the D (5 bases). This CDR3 has 13 amino acids. V was pared by 5 bases and J by 6 bases, with 13 bases between. In germline, CDR1 is ENHRY, CDR2 SYGVKD.

The count of this clone is one. The rearrangement links TRBV4-3 to TRBJ1-6, with a weak D call TRBD1 (5 bases). The V gene lost 0 bases and the J gene lost 11 bases, with 8 bases spanning the gap. The CDR3 covers 13 residues. Per the germline V gene, CDR1 is LGHNA and CDR2 is YSLEER. The CDR3 region has the DNA TGCGCCAGCAGCCAAGAGGAGGGGACACCCCTCCACTTT. Protein: CASSQEEGTPLHF.

The chain couples TRBV7-2 to TRBJ2-7; D remains unclear. The germline V gene encodes CDR1 SGHTA and CDR2 FQGNSA. This CDR3 is 15 amino acids long. Trimming removed 4 bases at V and 4 bases at J, with 17 bases between. The CDR3 protein is CASSSMASKEYEQYF. The CDR3 region has the DNA TGTGCCAGCAGCTCCATGGCAAGTAAAGAATACGAGCAGTACTTC. Drawing the rest from reference TRBV7-2 and TRBJ2-7, the complete variable domain is GAGVSQSPSNKVTEKGKDVELRCDPISGHTALYWYRQSLGQGLEFLIYFQGNSAPDKSGLPSDRFSAERTGGSVSTLTIQRTQQEDSAVYLCASSSMASKEYEQYFGPGTRLTVT.

The genes are TRBV15 and TRBJ2-3; D is undetermined. V shed 1 base and J shed 1 base, with 12 bases lying between them. CDR3 length: 16 residues. CDR1 is LNHNV, CDR2 YYDKDF, per germline (reference sequence). CDR3 sequence (DNA): TGTGCCACCAGCAGAGGCCTTGCGGCTGGCACAGATACGCAGTATTTT. Its protein product is CATSRGLAAGTDTQYF.

The V gene is TRBV5-6, the J gene TRBJ1-1; no firm D call. The V gene's germline CDR1 is SGHDT and CDR2 YYEEEE. The CDR3 has 12 residues. Deletions cut 0 bases from V and 3 bases from J, with 3 bases between. The CDR3 bases are TGTGCCAGCAGCTTGGCTTACACTGAAGCTTTCTTT. It encodes CASSLAYTEAFF.

V is TRBV6-1 and J is TRBJ1-2; 7 bases line up with TRBD1. Germline V gene sequence: CDR1 MNHNS, CDR2 SASEGT. With 1 base clipped from V and 4 bases from J, the junction kept 3 bases outside the gene matches. This CDR3 is 14 amino acids long. As DNA, the CDR3 is TGTGCCAGCAGTGAAGAGGGGGCGATCTATGGCTACACCTTC. Translated: CASSEEGAIYGYTF.

This clone has only one observation. This same CDR3 is encoded by further DNA sequences in the sample. V and J are TRBV7-6 and TRBJ2-2; 9 nucleotides agree with TRBD1. The CDR3 has 15 amino acids. CDR1 and CDR2 from the germline V gene are SGHVS and FNYEAQ. The ends lost 5 bases at V and 4 bases at J; junction bases unmatched: 5. CDR3 region: CASSPQGASTGELFF. CDR3 sequence (DNA): TGTGCCAGCAGCCCACAGGGGGCGAGCACCGGGGAGCTGTTTTTT.

The chain couples TRBV7-9 to TRBJ2-5; TRBD2 aligns across 10 bases. V shed 7 bases, J shed 0 bases, and the junction held 5 bases outside the gene matches. Germline-derived CDR1 and CDR2 are SEHNR and FQNEAQ (reference sequence). The CDR3 consists of 15 residues. CDR3 in DNA: TGTGCCAGCACCAGTACTAGCGGGAACCAAGAGACCCAGTACTTC. Translating gives CASTSTSGNQETQYF.

Concerning this clone itself: Additional DNA sequences in this sample encode the identical CDR3. The chain recombines TRBV7-9 with TRBJ2-5, with D possibly called TRBD1 or TRBD2 (7 bases each). Germline V CDR1 and CDR2: SEHNR, FQNEAQ (reference sequence). The CDR3 sequence is 14 residues long. Trimming left V 5 bases short and J 5 bases short, with 15 bases between. CDR3 loop: CASSLRQGGETQYF. The CDR3, as DNA: TGTGCCAGCAGCCTAAGACAGGGAGGGGAGACCCAGTACTTC.

The sample holds one count of this clone. V gene TRBV7-2 combines with J gene TRBJ1-1; D remains unclear. V was pared by 2 bases and J by 6 bases, with 10 bases between. CDR1 is SGHTA and CDR2 is FQGNSA in the germline V gene. CDR3 length: 13 residues. For the CDR3, the DNA is TGTGCCAGCAGCTTAAGGGTCCGGGCTGAAGCTTTCTTT. Protein product: CASSLRVRAEAFF.

The chain links TRBV11-2 to TRBJ2-5; 15 nucleotides align to TRBD2. J was trimmed by 4 bases and V by 1 base; bases with no gene match: 10. This CDR3 spans 19 amino acids. The germline gives CDR1 SGHAT, CDR2 FQNNGV. The CDR3 DNA reads TGTGCCAGCAGCTTAGCGCCCCCCTGGACTAGCGGGGGGGGAGAGACCCAGTACTTC. Encoded protein: CASSLAPPWTSGGGETQYF.

The J gene is TRBJ1-5, the V gene TRBV27; D is uncertain. Trimming removed 4 bases from V and 2 bases from J, with 9 bases in between. From germline, CDR1 is MNHEY and CDR2 SMNVEV (reference sequence). The CDR3 loop spans 14 amino acids. The CDR3 spells CASSWREGNQPQHF. The DNA for the CDR3 is TGTGCCAGCAGTTGGAGGGAGGGCAATCAGCCCCAGCATTTT.